Detailed here is one T cell receptor beta chain. The CDR3 extends over 19 amino acids. CDR1 is LGHDT and CDR2 is YNNKEL in the germline V gene (reference sequence). V was clipped by 3 bases and J by 0 bases; unmatched bases: 10. The data stem from a study of blood T cell repertoires in COVID-19. Study summary: The cDNA or gDNA used as material had been derived from T cells, B-cell-depleted T cells, or PBMCs.

Methods used by the authors: Amplification of reference gene primers was used by the study to estimate nucleated cell counts. Produced via immunoSEQ multiplex PCR; TCRdb's table is partial and in-frame only. V, J and clone size were drawn from that table, and D and trimming were deduced from the DNA. The sample includes just over 150,000 clones, around 89% seen only once; the top ten take 6.5% to 8.5%. In assigning cohorts, the study relied on participant-reported clinical history. Symptom resolution, clearance, or two negative PCRs marked the recovered donors of Cohort 3. The source of this sequence is a woman between 45 and 60 years old who had recovered from COVID-19. Sequencing was done on a sample of PBMCs or T cells enriched from blood (not recorded which). This chain joins TRBV3-1 (or the pseudogene TRBV3-2) and TRBJ1-6; TRBD1 aligns across 8 bases. The CDR3 DNA follows: TGTGCCAGCAGCCACCCTAGGACAGGGCTTTGCTCCTATAATTCACCCCTCCACTTT. Its translation is CASSHPRTGLCSYNSPLHF.